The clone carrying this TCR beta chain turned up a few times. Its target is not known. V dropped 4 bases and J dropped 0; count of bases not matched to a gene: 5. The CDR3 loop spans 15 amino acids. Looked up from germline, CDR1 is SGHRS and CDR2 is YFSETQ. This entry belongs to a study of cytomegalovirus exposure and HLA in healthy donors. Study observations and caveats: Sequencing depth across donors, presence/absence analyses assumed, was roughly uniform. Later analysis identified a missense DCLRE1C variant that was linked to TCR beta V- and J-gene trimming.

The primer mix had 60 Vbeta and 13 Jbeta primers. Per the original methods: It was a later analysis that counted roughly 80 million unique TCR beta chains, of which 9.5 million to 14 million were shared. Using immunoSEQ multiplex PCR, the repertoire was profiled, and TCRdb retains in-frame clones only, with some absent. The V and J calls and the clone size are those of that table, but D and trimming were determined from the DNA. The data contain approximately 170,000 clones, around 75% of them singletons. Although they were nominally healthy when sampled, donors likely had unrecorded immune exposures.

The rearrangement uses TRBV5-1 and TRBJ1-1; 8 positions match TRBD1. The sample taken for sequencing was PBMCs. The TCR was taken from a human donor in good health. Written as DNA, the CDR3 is TGCGCCAGCAGCGGAGGACAGGGCATGAACACTGAAGCTTTCTTT. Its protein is CASSGGQGMNTEAFF.